This T cell receptor (beta chain) stems from a study of T cells after somatic rescue of genetic block. Data came from immunoSEQ multiplex PCR; TCRdb stores just in-frame clones and leaves some out. The repertoire has approximately 11,000 clones, around 84% of them found once; the top ten carry 8.3%. The CDR3 totals 17 residues. From germline, CDR1 is SGHTA and CDR2 FQGTGA. Trimming stripped 5 bases from V and 4 bases from J, with 20 bases between. The chain combines TRBV7-3 with TRBJ2-2; D tentatively fits TRBD1 or TRBD2 (7 bases each). The source of this sequence is a boy between 10 and 17 years old. Sequencing used peripheral blood mononuclear cells (PBMCs). CDR3 nucleotide sequence: TGTGCCAGCAGCCTGGAGGGGGCGGGAGTACCCACCGGGGAGCTGTTTTTT. This sequence encodes CASSLEGAGVPTGELFF.